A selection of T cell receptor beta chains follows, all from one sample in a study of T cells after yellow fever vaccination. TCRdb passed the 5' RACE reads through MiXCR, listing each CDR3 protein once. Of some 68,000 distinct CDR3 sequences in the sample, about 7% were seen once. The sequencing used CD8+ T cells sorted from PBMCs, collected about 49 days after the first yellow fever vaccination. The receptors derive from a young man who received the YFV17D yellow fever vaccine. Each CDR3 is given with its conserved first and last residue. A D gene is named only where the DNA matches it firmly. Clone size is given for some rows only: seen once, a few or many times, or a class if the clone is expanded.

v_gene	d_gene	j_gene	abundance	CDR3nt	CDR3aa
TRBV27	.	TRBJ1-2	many	TGTGCCAGCAGCCTGGACGTGGGGCGCGCCTATGGCTACACCTTC	CASSLDVGRAYGYTF
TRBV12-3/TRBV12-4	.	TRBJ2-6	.	TGTGCCAGCAGTTTCGCGGGGCTAGGGCCTGGGGCCAACGTCCTGACTTTC	CASSFAGLGPGANVLTF
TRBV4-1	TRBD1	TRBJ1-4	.	TGCGCCAGCAGCCAAGGACAGGGAGGGGAAAAACTGTTTTTT	CASSQGQGGEKLFF
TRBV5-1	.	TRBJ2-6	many	TGCGCCAGCAGCTCCCCCGCGGGGGCCAACGTCCTGACTTTC	CASSSPAGANVLTF
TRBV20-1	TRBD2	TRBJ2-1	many	TGCAGTGCAAACCTCGGGACTAACAATGAGCAGTTCTTC	CSANLGTNNEQFF
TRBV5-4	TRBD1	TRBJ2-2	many	TGTGCCAGCAGCACCCGACCGGGACAGGGGGCTTACGGGGAGCTGTTTTTT	CASSTRPGQGAYGELFF
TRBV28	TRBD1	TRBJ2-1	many	TGTGCCAGCAGTTTGAGAGCAGGGGGCAATGAGCAGTTCTTC	CASSLRAGGNEQFF
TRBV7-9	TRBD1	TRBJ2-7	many	TGTGCCAGCAGCGCTCCTAGGGACAGATACGAGCAGTACTTC	CASSAPRDRYEQYF
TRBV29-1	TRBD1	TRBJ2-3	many	TGCAGCGTTGAAGGTCTAGACACAGGGGGCACAGATACGCAGTATTTT	CSVEGLDTGGTDTQYF
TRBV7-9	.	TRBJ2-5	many	TGTGCCAGCAGCTTAGATTTCAGGTCGGGGACCCAGTACTTC	CASSLDFRSGTQYF
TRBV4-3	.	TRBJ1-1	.	TGCGCCAGCAGCCAAGGAGTAGGAAACACTGAAGCTTTCTTT	CASSQGVGNTEAFF
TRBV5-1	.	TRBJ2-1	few	TGCGCCAGCAGAACAGGGCTTGAGCAGTTCTTC	CASRTGLEQFF
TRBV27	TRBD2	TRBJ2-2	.	TGTGCCAGCAGTTTATTGGCGGGGGGGCTTAGGGAGCTGTTTTTT	CASSLLAGGLRELFF
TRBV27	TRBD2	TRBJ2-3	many	TGTGCCAGCAGTTCCAGACTAGCGGGGAGCACAGATACGCAGTATTTT	CASSSRLAGSTDTQYF
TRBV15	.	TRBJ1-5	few	TGTGCCACCAGCAGAGATCTAGGATTGAATCAGCCCCAGCATTTT	CATSRDLGLNQPQHF
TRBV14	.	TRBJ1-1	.	TGTGCCAGCAGCCAAGAACCCGACAGAGGAGACACTGAAGCTTTCTTT	CASSQEPDRGDTEAFF
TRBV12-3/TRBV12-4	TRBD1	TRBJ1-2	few	TGTGCCAGCAGTCCCCTGACAGGGGCTGGCTACACCTTC	CASSPLTGAGYTF
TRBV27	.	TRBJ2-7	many	TGTGCCAGCAGTTTTCGGACGAGTTACGAGCAGTACTTC	CASSFRTSYEQYF
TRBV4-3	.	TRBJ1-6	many	TGCGCCAGCAGCCAAGATTCCACGAGGGATTCACCCCTCCACTTT	CASSQDSTRDSPLHF
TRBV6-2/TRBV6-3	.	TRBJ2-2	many	TGTGCCAGCCGGGGCGGGGAGCTGTTTTTT	CASRGGELFF
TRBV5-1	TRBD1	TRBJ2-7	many	TGCGCCAGCAGTTTGGCAGGGGGTTTATTCTACGAGCAGTACTTC	CASSLAGGLFYEQYF
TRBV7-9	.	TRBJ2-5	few	TGTGCCAGCAGCTTAGATCCACAGGGCAACCCACAAGAGACCCAGTACTTC	CASSLDPQGNPQETQYF
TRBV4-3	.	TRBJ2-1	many	TGCGCCAGCAGCCAATCGGAAGGGAACTATGAGCAGTTCTTC	CASSQSEGNYEQFF
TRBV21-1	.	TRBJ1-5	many	TGTGCCAGCAGCAAAGCCGCAGGGTATCAGCCCCAGCATTTT	CASSKAAGYQPQHF
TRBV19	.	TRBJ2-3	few	TGTGCCAGTAGTCCCGCCCGGTTTAGCGGCACGCAGTATTTT	CASSPARFSGTQYF
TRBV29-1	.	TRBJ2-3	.	TGCAGCGTCCCACGGGGGTTCAGGACAGATACGCAGTATTTT	CSVPRGFRTDTQYF
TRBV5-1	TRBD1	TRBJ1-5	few	TGCGCCAGCAGCTCCGGGACAGGAAGCAATCAGCCCCAGCATTTT	CASSSGTGSNQPQHF
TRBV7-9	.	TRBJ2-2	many	TGTGCCAGCAGCTCCTTGACAAATGCGAACACCGGGGAGCTGTTTTTT	CASSSLTNANTGELFF
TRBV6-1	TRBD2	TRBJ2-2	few	TGTGCCAGCAGTGAAGCGTGGGGGGGAACCGGGGAGCTGTTTTTT	CASSEAWGGTGELFF
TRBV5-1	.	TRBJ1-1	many	TGCGCCAGCAGCTTGGAGTCAGCCACAGAAACTGAAGCTTTCTTT	CASSLESATETEAFF
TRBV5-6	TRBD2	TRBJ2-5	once	TGTGCCAGGGAGGAGACTAGCGATCCACAAGAGACCCAGTACTTC	CAREETSDPQETQYF
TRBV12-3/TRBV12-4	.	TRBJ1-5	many	TGTGCCAGCAGTTTAGAAGGTAGCAATCAGCCCCAGCATTTT	CASSLEGSNQPQHF
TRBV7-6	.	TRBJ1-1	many	TGTGCCAGCAGCCGCCGGTCTTCGAACACTGAAGCTTTCTTT	CASSRRSSNTEAFF
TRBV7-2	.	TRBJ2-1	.	TGTGCCAGCAGCTCCCTACGGGGGAGCTCCTACAATGAGCAGTTCTTC	CASSSLRGSSYNEQFF
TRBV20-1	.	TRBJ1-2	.	TGCAGTGCCCCAGATTCTAACTATGGCTACACCTTC	CSAPDSNYGYTF
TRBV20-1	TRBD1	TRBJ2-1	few	TGCAGTGCTAGAGATTTGGGGGACAGGGGCCCCAATGAGCAGTTCTTC	CSARDLGDRGPNEQFF
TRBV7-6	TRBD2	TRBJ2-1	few	TGTGCCAGCAGCTTAGAAGCACTAGCGGGGGCCTCCTACAATGAGCAGTTCTTC	CASSLEALAGASYNEQFF
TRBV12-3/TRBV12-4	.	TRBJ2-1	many	TGTGCCAGCAGTGACGGGACGGCTAAGGACAATGAGCAGTTCTTC	CASSDGTAKDNEQFF
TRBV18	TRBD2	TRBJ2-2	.	TGTGCCAGCTCACCCCGGACTAGCGGGCCGAACACCGGGGAGCTGTTTTTT	CASSPRTSGPNTGELFF
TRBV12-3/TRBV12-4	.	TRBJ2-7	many	TGTGCCAGCAGTCCCCAGCGGCAGGGCGGCTACGAGCAGTACTTC	CASSPQRQGGYEQYF